The 4 T cell receptor beta chains below were found in one sample sequenced in a study of T cell repertoires in cytomegalovirus infection. Using its own MiXCR run on the reads, TCRdb lists one record per CDR3 protein. The table shows about 260,000 distinct CDR3 sequences, with roughly 10% occurring only once. The sequenced material came from PBMCs. Receptors originate from a human donor in good health (CMV status not recorded). Some clones in this sample may be carry-over from other donors' samples.

This clonotype was detected many times. The genes are TRBV28 and TRBJ1-2; 8 nucleotides match TRBD1. Trimming took 6 bases from V and 0 from J; bases not matched to a gene: 3. Germline V lookup: CDR1 MDHEN, CDR2 SYDVKM. There are 14 residues in the CDR3. CDR3 protein: CASRTGGTNYGYTF. In nucleotides, the CDR3 is TGTGCCAGCAGAACAGGGGGGACTAACTATGGCTACACCTTC.

This clonotype has a count of ten or more. V usage is TRBV7-2 and J usage is TRBJ1-2; TRBD1 is a possible D gene (6 bases). The germline CDR1 and CDR2 sequences are SGHTA and FQGNSA. The CDR3 is made up of 15 amino acids. The V end was cut by 5 bases, the J end by 2 bases, with 15 bases between. As DNA, the CDR3 is TGTGCCAGCAGCCTGTCGGGGACAAGAAACTATGGCTACACCTTC. Protein sequence: CASSLSGTRNYGYTF.

This clonotype was observed at least ten times. This rearrangement joins TRBV6-1 to TRBJ1-4, with 7 bases that match TRBD1. This CDR3 is 18 amino acids long. V gave up 3 bases and J gave up 0 bases; unmatched junction bases: 10. Germline V gives CDR1 MNHNS, CDR2 SASEGT. The CDR3 reads CASSDPGTAYATNEKLFF. In nucleotides, the CDR3 is TGTGCCAGCAGTGATCCCGGGACAGCCTATGCAACTAATGAAAAACTGTTTTTT.

V gene TRBV28 combines with J gene TRBJ2-7, with D unclear. The CDR3 is made up of 15 amino acids. Deletions cut 1 base from V and 0 bases from J, with 10 bases between. Germline V gene lookup returns CDR1 MDHEN and CDR2 SYDVKM. The CDR3 sequence: CASSLSVDSSYEQYF. CDR3 DNA sequence: TGTGCCAGCAGTTTATCAGTAGATAGCTCCTACGAGCAGTACTTC.